The clone carrying this T cell receptor beta chain was picked up many times. Its antigen is not identified. In the study's own analysis: Individual samples carried between about 23,224 and 750,000 TCRs, with 95,638 as the median. TCRdb called the RACE reads again in MiXCR, with one record for every CDR3 protein. The V and J calls, along with clone size, are taken from TCRdb and not from the paper's own processing. The sample includes 350,000 to 400,000 distinct CDR3 sequences, roughly 6% of them seen just once. Time point meaning: patch test 2, 6 weeks after DPC sensitization. As for treatment: therapeutic diphenylcyclopropenone sensitization with weekly scalp DPC. These data are taken from a study of human T cells and chemical hapten exposure. The study's findings and limits: Healthy people's immune response may differ from that of the donors, who had alopecia.

Germline V gene data show CDR1 as SGHAT and CDR2 as FQDESV (reference sequence). Trimming took 4 bases from V and 8 from J, leaving 12 bases between them. The length of the CDR3 is 14 residues. The specimen was whole blood, collected in connection with sensitization to the hapten diphenylcyclopropenone (DPC). The chain couples TRBV11-1 to TRBJ1-6; the D is unclear. The sequence came from a woman aged 18-30 years with alopecia areata. Some clones in this sample may be carry-over from other donors' samples. CDR3 coding DNA: TGTGCCAGCAGCTCGGACCTTTTTGATTCACCCCTCCACTTT. Translating it yields CASSSDLFDSPLHF.